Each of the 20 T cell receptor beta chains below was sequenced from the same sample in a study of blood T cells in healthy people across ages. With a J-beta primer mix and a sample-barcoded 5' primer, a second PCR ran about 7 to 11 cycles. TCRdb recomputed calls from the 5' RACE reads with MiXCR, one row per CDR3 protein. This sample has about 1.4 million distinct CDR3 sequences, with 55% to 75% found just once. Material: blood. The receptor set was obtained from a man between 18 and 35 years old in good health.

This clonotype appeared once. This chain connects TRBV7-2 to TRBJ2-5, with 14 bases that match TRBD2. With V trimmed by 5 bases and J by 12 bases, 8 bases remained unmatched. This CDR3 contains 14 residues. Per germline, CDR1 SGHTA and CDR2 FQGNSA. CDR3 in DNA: TGTGCCAGCAGCCTGGGACTAGCGGGGGCGCGAGAGTACTTC. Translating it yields CASSLGLAGAREYF.

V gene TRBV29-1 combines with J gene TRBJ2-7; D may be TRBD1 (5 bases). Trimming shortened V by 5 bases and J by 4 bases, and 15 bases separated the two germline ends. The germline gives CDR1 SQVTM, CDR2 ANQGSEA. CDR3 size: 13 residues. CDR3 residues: CSVRGLGPYEQYF. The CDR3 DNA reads TGCAGCGTTAGGGGCTTGGGTCCGTACGAGCAGTACTTC.

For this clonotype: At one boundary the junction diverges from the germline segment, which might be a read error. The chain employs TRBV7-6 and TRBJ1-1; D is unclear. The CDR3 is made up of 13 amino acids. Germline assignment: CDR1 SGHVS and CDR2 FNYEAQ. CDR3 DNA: TGTGTCAGCAGCGGTGGGATGAACACTGAAGCTTTCTTT. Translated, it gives CVSSGGMNTEAFF. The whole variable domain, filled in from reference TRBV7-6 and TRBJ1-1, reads GAGVSQSPRYKVTKRGQDVALRCDPISGHVSLYWYRQALGQGPEFLTYFNYEAQQDKSGLPNDRFSAERPEGSISTLTIQRTEQRDSAMYRCVSSGGMNTEAFFGQGTRLTVV.

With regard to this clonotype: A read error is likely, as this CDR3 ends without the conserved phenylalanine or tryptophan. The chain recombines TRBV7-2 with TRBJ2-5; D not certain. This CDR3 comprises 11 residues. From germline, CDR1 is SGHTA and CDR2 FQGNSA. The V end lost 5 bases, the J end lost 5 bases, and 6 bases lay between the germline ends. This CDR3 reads CASSSRETQYV. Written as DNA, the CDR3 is TGTGCCAGCAGCAGTCGTGAGACCCAGTACGTC.

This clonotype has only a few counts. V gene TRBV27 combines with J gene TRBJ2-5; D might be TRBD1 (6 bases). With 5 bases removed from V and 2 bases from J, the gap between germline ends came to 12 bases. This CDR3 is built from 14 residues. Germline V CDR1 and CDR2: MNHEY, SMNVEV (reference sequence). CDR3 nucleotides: TGTGCCAGCAGTAAACAGGGATTTCAAGAGACCCAGTACTTC. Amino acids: CASSKQGFQETQYF.

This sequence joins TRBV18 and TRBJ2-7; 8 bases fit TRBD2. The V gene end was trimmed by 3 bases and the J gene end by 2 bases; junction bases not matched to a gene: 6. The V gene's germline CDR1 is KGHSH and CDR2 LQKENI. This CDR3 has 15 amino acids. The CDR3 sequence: CASSPILAEAYEQYF. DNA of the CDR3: TGTGCCAGCTCACCGATACTAGCGGAAGCCTACGAGCAGTACTTC.

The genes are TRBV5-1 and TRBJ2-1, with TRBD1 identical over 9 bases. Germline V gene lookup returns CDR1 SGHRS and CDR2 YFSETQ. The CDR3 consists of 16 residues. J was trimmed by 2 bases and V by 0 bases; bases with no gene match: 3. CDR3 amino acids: CASSLGDRGAYNEQFF. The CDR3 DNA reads TGCGCCAGCAGCTTGGGAGACAGGGGGGCCTACAATGAGCAGTTCTTC.

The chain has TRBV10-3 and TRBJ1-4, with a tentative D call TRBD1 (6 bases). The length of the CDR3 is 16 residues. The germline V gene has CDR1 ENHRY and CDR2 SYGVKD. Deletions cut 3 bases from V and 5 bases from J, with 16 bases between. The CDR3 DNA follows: TGTGCCATCAGTGATGGGGCAGGGGTCGGGAATGAAAAACTGTTTTTT. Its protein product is CAISDGAGVGNEKLFF.

The CDR3 coding sequence is TGCAGCGGGTACCCTCGCGATTCAGATACGCAGTATTTT. Translation: CSGYPRDSDTQYF. This chain joins TRBV29-1 and TRBJ2-3; D gene ambiguous. The CDR3 spans 13 residues. CDR1 and CDR2 (germline): SQVTM, ANQGSEA. The V end was cut by 7 bases, the J end by 4 bases, with 15 bases between.

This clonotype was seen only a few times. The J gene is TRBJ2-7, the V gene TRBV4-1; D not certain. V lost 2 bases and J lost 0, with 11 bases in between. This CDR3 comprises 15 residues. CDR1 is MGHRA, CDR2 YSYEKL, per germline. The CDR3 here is CASSQKGFSSYEQYF. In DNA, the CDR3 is TGCGCCAGCAGCCAAAAGGGTTTTAGCTCCTACGAGCAGTACTTC.

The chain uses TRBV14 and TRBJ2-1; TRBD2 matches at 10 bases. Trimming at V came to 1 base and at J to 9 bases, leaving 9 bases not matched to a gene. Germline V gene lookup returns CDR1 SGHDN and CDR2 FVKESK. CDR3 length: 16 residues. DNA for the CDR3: TGTGCCAGCAGCCAAGGACCAGCGGGGGGGCTTGGTGAGCAGTTCTTC. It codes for CASSQGPAGGLGEQFF. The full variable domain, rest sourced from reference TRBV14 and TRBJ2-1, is EAGVTQFPSHSVIEKGQTVTLRCDPISGHDNLYWYRRVMGKEIKFLLHFVKESKQDESGMPNNRFLAERTGGTYSTLKVQPAELEDSGVYFCASSQGPAGGLGEQFFGPGTRLTVL.

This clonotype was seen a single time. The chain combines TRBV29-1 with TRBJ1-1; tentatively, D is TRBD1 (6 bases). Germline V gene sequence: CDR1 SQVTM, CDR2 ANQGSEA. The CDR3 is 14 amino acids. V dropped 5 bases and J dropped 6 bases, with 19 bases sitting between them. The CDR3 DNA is TGCAGCGTTAGGAGGGGGGGTGTTCGGCCTGAAGCTTTCTTT. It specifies CSVRRGGVRPEAFF. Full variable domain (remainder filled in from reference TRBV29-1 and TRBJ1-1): SAVISQKPSRDICQRGTSLTIQCQVDSQVTMMFWYRQQPGQSLTLIATANQGSEATYESGFVIDKFPISRPNLTFSTLTVSNMSPEDSSIYLCSVRRGGVRPEAFFGQGTRLTVV.

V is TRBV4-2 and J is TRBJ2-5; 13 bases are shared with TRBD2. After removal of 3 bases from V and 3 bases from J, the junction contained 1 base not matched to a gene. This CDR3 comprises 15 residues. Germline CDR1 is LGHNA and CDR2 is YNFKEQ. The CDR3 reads CASSHTSGGEETQYF. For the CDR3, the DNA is TGTGCCAGCAGCCACACTAGCGGGGGGGAAGAGACCCAGTACTTC.

The CDR3 DNA sequence: TGTGCCAGCAGTTTAGGGCCTAGCGAGGCAAATGAGCAGTTCTTC. As protein: CASSLGPSEANEQFF. The rearrangement joins TRBV27 to TRBJ2-1; D is possibly TRBD2 (6 bases). The CDR3 contains 15 residues. V lost 2 bases and J lost 7, with 15 bases in between. Germline V gives CDR1 MNHEY, CDR2 SMNVEV (reference sequence).

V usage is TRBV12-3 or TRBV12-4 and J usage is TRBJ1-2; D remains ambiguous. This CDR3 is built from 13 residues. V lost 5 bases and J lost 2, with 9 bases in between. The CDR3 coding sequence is TGTGCCAGCAGTCCAATTATAAACTATGGCTACACCTTC. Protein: CASSPIINYGYTF.

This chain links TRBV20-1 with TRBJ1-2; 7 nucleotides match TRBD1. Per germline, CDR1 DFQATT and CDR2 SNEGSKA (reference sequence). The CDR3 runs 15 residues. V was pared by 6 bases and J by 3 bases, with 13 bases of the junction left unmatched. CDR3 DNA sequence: TGCAGTGCAATTATTGAGGGGGCGGCTGACTATGGCTACACCTTC. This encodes CSAIIEGAADYGYTF.

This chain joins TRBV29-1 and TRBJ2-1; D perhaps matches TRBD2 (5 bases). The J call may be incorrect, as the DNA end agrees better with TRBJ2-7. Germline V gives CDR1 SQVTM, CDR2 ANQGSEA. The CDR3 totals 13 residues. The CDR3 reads CSGGKGSYNEQYF. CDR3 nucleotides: TGCAGCGGAGGGAAAGGCTCCTACAATGAGCAGTACTTC.

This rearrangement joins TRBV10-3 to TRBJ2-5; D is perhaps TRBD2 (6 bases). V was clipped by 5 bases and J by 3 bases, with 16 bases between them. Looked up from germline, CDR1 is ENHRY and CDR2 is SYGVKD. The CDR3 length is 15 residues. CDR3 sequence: CAISNPGGGEETQYF. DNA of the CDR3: TGTGCCATCAGTAACCCCGGAGGAGGGGAAGAGACCCAGTACTTC.

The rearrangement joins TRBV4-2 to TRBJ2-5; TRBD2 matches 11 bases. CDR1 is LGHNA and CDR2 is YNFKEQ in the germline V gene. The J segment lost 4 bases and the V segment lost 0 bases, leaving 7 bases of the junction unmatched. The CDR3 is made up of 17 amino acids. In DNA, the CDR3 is TGTGCCAGCAGCCAAGAAAAAGGAACTAGCGGGAGAGAGACCCAGTACTTC. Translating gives CASSQEKGTSGRETQYF.

CDR3 DNA: TGCAGCGTTTACCAACTAGGGGCTGGGGCCAACGTCCTGACTTTC. Residues: CSVYQLGAGANVLTF. This chain connects TRBV29-1 to TRBJ2-6, with D perhaps assigned TRBD1 or TRBD2 (5 bases each). CDR3 length equals 15 residues. Germline V gene data show CDR1 as SQVTM and CDR2 as ANQGSEA. Between the trimmed V and J ends, which lost 5 bases and 2 bases, there was a span of 13 bases. Supplemented by reference TRBV29-1 and TRBJ2-6, the full variable domain reads SAVISQKPSRDICQRGTSLTIQCQVDSQVTMMFWYRQQPGQSLTLIATANQGSEATYESGFVIDKFPISRPNLTFSTLTVSNMSPEDSSIYLCSVYQLGAGANVLTFGAGSRLTVL.